The source of this T cell receptor beta chain is a study of blood T cell repertoires in COVID-19. Study-level background: Researchers got acute and convalescent COVID-19 samples from the United States, Italy and Spain. From T cells, B-cell-depleted T cells, or PBMCs came the material, which was cDNA or gDNA.

The CDR3 runs 15 residues. J gave up 8 bases and V 6 bases, and 12 bases lay outside the gene matches. CDR1 MDHEN and CDR2 SYDVKM come from the germline V gene. Authors' analysis steps: Amplification of reference gene primers was used by the study to estimate nucleated cell counts. Only in-frame clones appear in the TCRdb table, and some are missing; sequencing was by immunoSEQ multiplex PCR. V and J calls and clone size are as listed in that table; D and trimming were resolved from the DNA. Counted here are 200,000 to 250,000 clones, 84% occurring once; the ten biggest clones make up 18%. This sequence originates from a woman aged 80 or over with active or convalescent COVID-19. The chain uses TRBV28 and TRBJ1-4; 7 positions agree with TRBD1. The sequenced sample was peripheral blood. CDR3: CASSRRQGAEEKLFF. CDR3 coding DNA: TGTGCCAGCAGCAGAAGACAGGGCGCGGAAGAAAAACTGTTTTTT.